This T cell receptor (beta chain) was identified in a study of graft-versus-host responses after intestinal transplantation. Generated by immunoSEQ multiplex PCR, the TCRdb table keeps only in-frame clones and is missing some. The table shows about 19,000 clones, with 86% occurring only once. The receptor was isolated from a human patient who received an intestinal transplant, so some T cells may come from the graft donor. The starting material was PBMCs, obtained around 230 days after intestinal transplant.

Here the CDR3 DNA reads TGCGCCAGCAGCTTGGGACAGGGCCCCGGGGAGCTGTTTTTT. This gives the protein CASSLGQGPGELFF. The chain carries TRBV5-1 and TRBJ2-2; TRBD1 matches at 7 bases. CDR1 is SGHRS and CDR2 is YFSETQ in the germline V gene. With 0 bases clipped from V and 6 bases from J, the junction kept 2 bases outside the gene matches. This CDR3 has 14 amino acids.